This T cell receptor (beta chain) emerged from a study of shared clonotypes between healthy human individuals. How the authors handled the data: From ImmunoSEQ came sequences covering only the junction and carrying no quality scores, so filtering differed. Assay: immunoSEQ multiplex PCR; the TCRdb copy retains only in-frame clones and omits some. V and J calls and clone size are given by that table; D and trimming were obtained from the DNA. The table shows approximately 2.5 million clones, with over 85% occurring only once. This CDR3 spans 13 amino acids. Germline lookup yields CDR1 MNHNS and CDR2 SASEGT. V was pared by 2 bases and J by 6 bases, with 10 bases between. This clone was picked up a small number of times.

The sample consisted of naive CD4+ T cells sorted from blood. Subset defined: CD45RA+ positively selected. J is TRBJ1-1 and V is TRBV6-1; no definite D call. The source of this sequence is a man between 18 and 29 years old in good health. In DNA form, the CDR3 reads TGTGCCAGCAGTGAAAACCAGGATTCTGAAGCTTTCTTT. Its translation: CASSENQDSEAFF.